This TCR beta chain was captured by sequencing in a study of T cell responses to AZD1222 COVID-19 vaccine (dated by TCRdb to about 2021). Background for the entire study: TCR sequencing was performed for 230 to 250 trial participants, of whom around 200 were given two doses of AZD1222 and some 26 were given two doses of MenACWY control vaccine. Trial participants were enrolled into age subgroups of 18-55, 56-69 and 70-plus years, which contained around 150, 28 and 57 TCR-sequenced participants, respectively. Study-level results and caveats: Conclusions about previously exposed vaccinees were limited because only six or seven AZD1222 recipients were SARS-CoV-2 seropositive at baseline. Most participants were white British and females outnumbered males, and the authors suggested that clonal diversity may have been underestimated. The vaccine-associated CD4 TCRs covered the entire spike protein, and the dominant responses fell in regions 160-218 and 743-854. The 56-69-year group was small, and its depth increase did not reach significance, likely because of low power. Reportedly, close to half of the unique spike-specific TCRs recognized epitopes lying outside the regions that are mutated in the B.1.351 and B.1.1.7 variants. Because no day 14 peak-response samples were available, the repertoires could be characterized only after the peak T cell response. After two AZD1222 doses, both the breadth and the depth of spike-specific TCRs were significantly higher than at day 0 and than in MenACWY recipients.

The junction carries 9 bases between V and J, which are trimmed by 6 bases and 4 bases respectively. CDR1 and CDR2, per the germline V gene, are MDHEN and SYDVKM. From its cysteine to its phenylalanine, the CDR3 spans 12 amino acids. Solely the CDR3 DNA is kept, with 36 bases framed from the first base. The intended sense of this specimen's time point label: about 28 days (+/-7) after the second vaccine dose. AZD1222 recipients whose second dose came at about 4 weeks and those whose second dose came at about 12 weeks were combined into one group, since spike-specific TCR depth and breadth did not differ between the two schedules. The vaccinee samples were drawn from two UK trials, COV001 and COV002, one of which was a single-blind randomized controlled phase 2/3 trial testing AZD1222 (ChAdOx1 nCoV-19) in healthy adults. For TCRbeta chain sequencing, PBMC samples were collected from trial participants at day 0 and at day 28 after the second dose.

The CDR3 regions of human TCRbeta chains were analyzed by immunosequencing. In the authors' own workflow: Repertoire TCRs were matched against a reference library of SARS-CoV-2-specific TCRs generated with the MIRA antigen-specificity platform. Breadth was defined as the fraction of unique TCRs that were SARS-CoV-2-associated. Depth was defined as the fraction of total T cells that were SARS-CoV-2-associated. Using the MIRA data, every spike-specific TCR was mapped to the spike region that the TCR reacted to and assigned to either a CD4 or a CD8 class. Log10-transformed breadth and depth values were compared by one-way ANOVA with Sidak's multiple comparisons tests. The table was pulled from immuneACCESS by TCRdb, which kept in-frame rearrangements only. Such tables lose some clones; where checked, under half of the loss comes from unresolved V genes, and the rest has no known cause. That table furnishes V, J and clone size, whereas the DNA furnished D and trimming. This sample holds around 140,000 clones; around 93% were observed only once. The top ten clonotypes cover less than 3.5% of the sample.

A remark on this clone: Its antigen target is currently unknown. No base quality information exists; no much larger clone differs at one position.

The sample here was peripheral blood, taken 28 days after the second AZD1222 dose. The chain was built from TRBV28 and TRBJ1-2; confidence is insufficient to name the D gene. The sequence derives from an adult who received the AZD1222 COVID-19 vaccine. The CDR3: CASRGSLYGYTF. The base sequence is TGTGCCAGCAGGGGGTCACTCTATGGCTACACCTTC.